These 14 T cell receptor beta chains were all obtained from the same sample, sequenced in a study of read filtering for tumor transcriptome and immune sequencing. The library was built from about 400 ng RNA with molecular barcoded adaptors for alpha/delta and beta/gamma chains. MiXCR, applied by TCRdb to the reads, yields one record per CDR3 protein. This table has some 24,000 distinct CDR3 sequences, roughly 22% appearing once. Specimen: a population of CD138-negative cells sorted from bone marrow. The receptors come from a donor over 35 with multiple myeloma.

This clonotype was seen at least ten times. V usage is TRBV7-2 and J usage is TRBJ1-1, with 8 bases that match TRBD1. Germline CDR1 is SGHTA and CDR2 is FQGNSA. Germline trimming cut 5 bases from V and 5 bases from J; bases unmatched to any gene: 7. This CDR3 region has 14 residues. CDR3 nucleotides: TGTGCCAGCAGCCCTCCAGGGGGCCAGACTGAAGCTTTCTTT. Protein sequence: CASSPPGGQTEAFF.

This clonotype has at least ten counts. The chain recombines TRBV12-3 or TRBV12-4 with TRBJ2-7; 8 bases align to TRBD2. The CDR3 runs to 14 residues. J lost 3 bases, V lost 3 bases, and 4 bases had no gene match. CDR3 in DNA: TGTGCCAGCAGTTTCAGCGGGGGCGGCTACGAGCAGTACTTC. This translates into CASSFSGGGYEQYF.

The V gene is TRBV7-9, the J gene TRBJ2-1, with TRBD2 matching 7 bases. There are 13 residues in the CDR3. The germline V gene has CDR1 SEHNR and CDR2 FQNEAQ (reference sequence). The ends lost 6 bases at V and 8 bases at J; junction bases unmatched: 7. The CDR3 is CASRFWGRDEQFF. The CDR3 coding sequence is TGTGCCAGCAGATTTTGGGGGAGGGATGAGCAGTTCTTC.

Here the CDR3 DNA reads TGTGCCAGCACGCTACTAGTTACAGATACGCAGTATTTT. Residues: CASTLLVTDTQYF. V and J are TRBV6-1 and TRBJ2-3; D might be TRBD2 (5 bases). From germline, CDR1 is MNHNS and CDR2 SASEGT. V shed 7 bases and J shed 3 bases, with 11 bases lying between them. The CDR3 covers 13 residues.

This clonotype was recorded at least ten times. The chain joins TRBV6-1 to TRBJ2-1; the D gene could be TRBD1 or TRBD2 (7 bases each). Per the germline V gene, CDR1 is MNHNS and CDR2 is SASEGT. The CDR3 has 15 amino acids. The V and J ends lost 5 bases and 8 bases respectively, with 19 bases between them. Here the CDR3 reads CASSLRGGGTYEQFF. In nucleotides, the CDR3 is TGTGCCAGCAGTCTTCGGGGAGGGGGCACCTATGAGCAGTTCTTC.

To note about this clonotype: Since a much larger clone is just one base distant, this may be a read error. J is TRBJ2-7 and V is TRBV7-2, with D unresolved. The CDR3 loop spans 15 amino acids. The V gene's germline CDR1 is SGHTA and CDR2 FQGNSA. Trimming left V 0 bases short and J 2 bases short, with 11 bases between. The CDR3 spells CASSLASGSTYEQYF. The DNA for the CDR3 is TGTGCCAGCAGCTTAGCTTCCGGGTCGACCTACGAGCAGTACTTC.

This clonotype was seen more than once but under ten times. The rearrangement links TRBV29-1 to TRBJ1-1, with TRBD1 identical over 7 bases. Germline CDR1 is SQVTM and CDR2 is ANQGSEA. The CDR3 extends over 12 amino acids. The V segment lost 6 bases and the J segment 1 base; nucleotides outside the gene matches: 2. This CDR3 reads CSVYRGNTEAFF. As DNA, the CDR3 is TGCAGCGTGTACAGGGGGAACACTGAAGCTTTCTTT.

Remarks on this clonotype: A much larger clone differs from this one at a single base, so this may be a read error. V and J are TRBV6-1 and TRBJ2-5, with D perhaps TRBD1 (6 bases). CDR3 length equals 14 residues. The germline V and J ends were trimmed by 3 bases and 4 bases, with 12 bases remaining between them. CDR1 MNHNS and CDR2 SASEGT come from the germline V gene. The CDR3 DNA reads as TGTGCCAGCAGTGACGGGACACAACGAGAGACCCAGTACTTC. This encodes CASSDGTQRETQYF.

This clonotype has ten or more counts. The V gene is TRBV20-1, the J gene TRBJ2-1, with 7 bases aligning to TRBD2. Trimming removed 5 bases from V and 3 bases from J; junction bases left unmatched: 4. Germline CDR1 and CDR2: DFQATT and SNEGSKA (reference sequence). CDR3 length: 13 amino acids. CDR3: CSAPASGYNEQFF. The CDR3 region has the DNA TGCAGTGCTCCGGCTAGCGGCTACAATGAGCAGTTCTTC.

Turning to this clonotype: With a far larger clone one base away, a read error is the likely cause. The CDR3 reads CASSRRDRTELSLHF. For the CDR3, the DNA is TGTGCCAGCAGCCGTAGAGACCGGACAGAACTTTCCCTCCACTTT. V is TRBV28 and J is TRBJ1-1; a weak D match, TRBD1 (6 bases). The DNA end is more similar to TRBJ1-6, so the J call may be wrong. Germline CDR1 reads MDHEN; CDR2 reads SYDVKM. This CDR3 has 15 amino acids.

In this sample, this clonotype turned up many times. The chain has TRBV4-1 and TRBJ2-2; tentative D call: TRBD1 (5 bases). Germline V gives CDR1 MGHRA, CDR2 YSYEKL. The CDR3 spans 16 residues. V lost 0 bases and J lost 2, with 10 bases in between. The CDR3 region is CASSQDFRANTGELFF. The CDR3 DNA reads TGCGCCAGCAGCCAAGATTTCAGGGCAAACACCGGGGAGCTGTTTTTT.

This clonotype was recorded at least ten times. The rearrangement joins TRBV20-1 to TRBJ2-7, with 9 positions matching TRBD2. Germline trimming cut 3 bases from V and 4 bases from J; bases unmatched to any gene: 7. Germline-derived CDR1 and CDR2 are DFQATT and SNEGSKA (reference sequence). CDR3 length: 14 amino acids. CDR3 amino acids: CSASLGGGAYEQYF. Written as DNA, the CDR3 is TGCAGTGCTAGCCTCGGCGGGGGGGCGTACGAGCAGTACTTC.

A word on this clonotype: Given a much more abundant clone one base away, this may be a read error. The chain recombines TRBV7-8 with TRBJ1-1; D unclear. Germline values: CDR1 SGHVS, CDR2 FQNEAQ. CDR3 length: 16 amino acids. Here the CDR3 reads CASGLRAVSGNTEAFF. DNA for the CDR3: TGTGCCAGCGGCTTACGGGCCGTTTCGGGGAACACTGAAGCTTTCTTT.

A remark on this clonotype: This may come from a read error, since a much larger clone is one base off. The conserved final phenylalanine or tryptophan is absent from the CDR3, which likely points to a read error. The rearrangement uses TRBV20-1 and TRBJ2-1; TRBD2 aligns across 11 bases. V was pared by 3 bases and J by 5 bases, with 3 bases of the junction left unmatched. The CDR3 spans 14 residues. CDR1 DFQATT and CDR2 SNEGSKA come from the germline V gene (reference sequence). CDR3 in DNA: TGCAGTGCTAGTTTAGCGGGGGGGAACAATGAGCAGTTCTCC. Residues: CSASLAGGNNEQFS.